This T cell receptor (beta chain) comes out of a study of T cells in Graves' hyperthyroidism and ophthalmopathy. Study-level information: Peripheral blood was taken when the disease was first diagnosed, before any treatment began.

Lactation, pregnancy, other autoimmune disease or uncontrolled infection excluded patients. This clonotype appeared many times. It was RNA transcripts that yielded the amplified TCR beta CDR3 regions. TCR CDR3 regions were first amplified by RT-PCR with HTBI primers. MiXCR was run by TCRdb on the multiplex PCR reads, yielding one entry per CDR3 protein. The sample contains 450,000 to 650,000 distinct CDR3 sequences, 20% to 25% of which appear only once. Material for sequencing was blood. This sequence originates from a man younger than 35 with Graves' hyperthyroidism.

The CDR3 nucleotides read TGTGCCAGTAGTATCCAGGGCGGGAGCAATCAGCCCCAGCATTTT. This sequence encodes CASSIQGGSNQPQHF. The V call is TRBV19, the J call TRBJ1-5, with D maybe TRBD1 (5 bases). Germline V gene sequence: CDR1 LNHDA, CDR2 SQIVND (reference sequence). This CDR3 spans 15 amino acids. V was pared by 3 bases and J by 1 base, with 10 bases between. Variable domain in full (rest from reference TRBV19 and TRBJ1-5): DGGITQSPKYLFRKEGQNVTLSCEQNLNHDAMYWYRQDPGQGLRLIYYSQIVNDFQKGDIAEGYSVSREKKESFPLTVTSAQKNPTAFYLCASSIQGGSNQPQHFGDGTRLSIL.